This section outlines one T cell receptor (beta chain) sequence together with its context. The junction departs from germline at one end; a sequencing error may be responsible. Co-extracting RNA and DNA was done with roughly 17-34 mg of unsorted bulk tissue as input. This specimen comes from a study of tumor-infiltrating lymphocytes in primary liver carcinoma. Study at large: T1-T3 N0M0 was the stage of the tumors, which were about 4 to 10 cm across.

Making TCR beta cDNA involved approximately 510 ng total RNA and a constant-region primer. Three nested multiplex PCR rounds of slightly modified ARM-PCR generated TCR beta libraries. The opening two PCR rounds, around 10 cycles each, paired TRBV1-TRBV30 forward primers with a C-beta reverse primer. TCRdb re-analysed the multiplex PCR reads in MiXCR, keeping a single row per CDR3 protein. The sample yields 110,000 or so distinct CDR3 sequences, around 83% seen once. The CDR3 runs to 17 residues. Germline V lookup: CDR1 MNHEY, CDR2 SVGEGT. The sequence was collected from a man aged 40-49 years with primary liver carcinoma and hepatitis B virus infection. Material for sequencing was liver tumor tissue from sampling region 3. Indicated subset: tumor region T3, left-lateral pole. The rearrangement links TRBV6-2 or TRBV6-3 to TRBJ2-5, with 8 bases that match TRBD1. The CDR3 region is CVSIRTPRGRFGETQYF. In nucleotides, the CDR3 is TGTGTCAGCATTCGAACCCCCAGGGGGCGATTCGGCGAGACCCAGTACTTC.